This T cell receptor beta chain came from a study of blood T cell repertoires in COVID-19. Background on the study: PBMCs, B-cell-depleted T cells, or T cells were the source of the cDNA or gDNA that made up the material.

The germline CDR1 and CDR2 sequences are SNHLY and FYNNEI. This CDR3 has 13 residues. With V trimmed by 3 bases and J by 3 bases, 2 bases remained unmatched. Authors' analysis steps: Amplified reference gene primers provided the basis for estimating nucleated cell counts. The table came from immunoSEQ multiplex PCR; TCRdb's copy has only in-frame clones and leaves some out. That table furnishes V, J and clone size, whereas the DNA furnished D and trimming. The table includes about 71,000 clones, under 80% detected once. The source is an elderly woman with active or convalescent COVID-19. What was sequenced was peripheral blood. The gene calls are TRBV2 and TRBJ2-7, with TRBD2 matching over 7 bases. The DNA of the CDR3 is TGTGCCAGCAGTGACGGGGGGATCTACGAGCAGTACTTC. It is translated as CASSDGGIYEQYF.